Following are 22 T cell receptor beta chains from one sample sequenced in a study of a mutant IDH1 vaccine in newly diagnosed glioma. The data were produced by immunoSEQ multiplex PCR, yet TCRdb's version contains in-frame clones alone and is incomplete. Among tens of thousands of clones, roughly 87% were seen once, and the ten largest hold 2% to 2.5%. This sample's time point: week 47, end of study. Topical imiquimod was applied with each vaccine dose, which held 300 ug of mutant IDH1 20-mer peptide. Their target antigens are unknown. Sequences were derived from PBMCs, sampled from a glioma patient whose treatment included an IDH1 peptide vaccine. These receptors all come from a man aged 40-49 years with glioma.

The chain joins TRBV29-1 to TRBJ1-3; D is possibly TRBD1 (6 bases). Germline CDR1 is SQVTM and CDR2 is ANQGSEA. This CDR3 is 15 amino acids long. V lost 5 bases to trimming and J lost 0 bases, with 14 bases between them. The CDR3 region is CSVTDRPNSGNTIYF. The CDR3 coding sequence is TGCAGCGTTACCGACAGGCCAAACTCTGGAAACACCATATATTTT. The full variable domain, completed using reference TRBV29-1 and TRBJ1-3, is SAVISQKPSRDICQRGTSLTIQCQVDSQVTMMFWYRQQPGQSLTLIATANQGSEATYESGFVIDKFPISRPNLTFSTLTVSNMSPEDSSIYLCSVTDRPNSGNTIYFGEGSWLTVV.

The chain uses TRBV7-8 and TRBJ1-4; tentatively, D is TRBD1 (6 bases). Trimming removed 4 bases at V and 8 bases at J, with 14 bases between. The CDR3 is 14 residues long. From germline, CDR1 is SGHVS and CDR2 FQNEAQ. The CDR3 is CASSSDSAAEKLFF. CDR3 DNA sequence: TGTGCCAGCAGCTCGGACAGCGCCGCCGAAAAACTGTTTTTT.

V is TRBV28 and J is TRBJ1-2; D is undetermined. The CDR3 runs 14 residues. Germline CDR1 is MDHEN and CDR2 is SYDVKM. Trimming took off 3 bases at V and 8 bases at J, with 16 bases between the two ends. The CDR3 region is CASSFPKETGGYTF. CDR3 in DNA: TGTGCCAGCAGTTTCCCCAAAGAGACGGGGGGCTACACCTTC.

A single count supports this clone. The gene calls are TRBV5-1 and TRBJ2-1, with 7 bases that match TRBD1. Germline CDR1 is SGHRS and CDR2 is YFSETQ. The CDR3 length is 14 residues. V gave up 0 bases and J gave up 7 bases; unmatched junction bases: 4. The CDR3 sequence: CASSLGAGGNEQFF. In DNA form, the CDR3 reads TGCGCCAGCAGCTTGGGGGCAGGGGGTAATGAGCAGTTCTTC. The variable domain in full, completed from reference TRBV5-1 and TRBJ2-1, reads KAGVTQTPRYLIKTRGQQVTLSCSPISGHRSVSWYQQTPGQGLQFLFEYFSETQRNKGNFPGRFSGRQFSNSRSEMNVSTLELGDSALYLCASSLGAGGNEQFFGPGTRLTVL.

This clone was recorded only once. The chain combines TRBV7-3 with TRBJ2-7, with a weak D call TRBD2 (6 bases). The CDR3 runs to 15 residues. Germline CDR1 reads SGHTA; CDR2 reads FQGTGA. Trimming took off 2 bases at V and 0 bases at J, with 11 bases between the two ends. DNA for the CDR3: TGTGCCAGCAGCTTAGGCGGGGCTAGCTCCTACGAGCAGTACTTC. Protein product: CASSLGGASSYEQYF.

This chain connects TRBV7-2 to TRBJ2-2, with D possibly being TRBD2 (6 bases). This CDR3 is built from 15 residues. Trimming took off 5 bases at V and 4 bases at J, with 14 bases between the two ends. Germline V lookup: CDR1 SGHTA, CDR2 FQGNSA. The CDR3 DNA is TGTGCCAGCAGCACACGACTAGTGGGCACCGGGGAGCTGTTTTTT. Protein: CASSTRLVGTGELFF.

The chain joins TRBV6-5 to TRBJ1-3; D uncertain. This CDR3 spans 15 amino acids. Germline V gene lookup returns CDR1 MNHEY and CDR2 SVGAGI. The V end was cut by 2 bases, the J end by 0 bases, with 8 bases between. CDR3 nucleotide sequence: TGTGCCAGCAGTTACACCGCAGTCTCTGGAAACACCATATATTTT. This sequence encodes CASSYTAVSGNTIYF.

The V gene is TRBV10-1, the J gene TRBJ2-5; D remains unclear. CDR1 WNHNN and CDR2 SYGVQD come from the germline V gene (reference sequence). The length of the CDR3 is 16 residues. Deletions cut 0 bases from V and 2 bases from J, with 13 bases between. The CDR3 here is CASSESPGQQQETQYF. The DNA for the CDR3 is TGCGCCAGCAGTGAGTCCCCCGGGCAGCAACAAGAGACCCAGTACTTC.

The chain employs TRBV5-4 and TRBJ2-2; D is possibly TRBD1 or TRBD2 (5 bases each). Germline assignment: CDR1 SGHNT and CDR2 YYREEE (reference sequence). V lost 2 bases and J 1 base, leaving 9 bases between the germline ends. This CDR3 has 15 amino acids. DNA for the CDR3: TGTGCCAGCAGCTTTTCTGGGGGGAACACCGGGGAGCTGTTTTTT. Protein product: CASSFSGGNTGELFF.

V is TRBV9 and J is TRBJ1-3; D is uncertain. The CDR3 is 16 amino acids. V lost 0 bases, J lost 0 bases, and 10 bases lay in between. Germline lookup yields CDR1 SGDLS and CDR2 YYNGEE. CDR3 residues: CASSVGLTASGNTIYF. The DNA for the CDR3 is TGTGCCAGCAGCGTAGGACTGACCGCCTCTGGAAACACCATATATTTT.

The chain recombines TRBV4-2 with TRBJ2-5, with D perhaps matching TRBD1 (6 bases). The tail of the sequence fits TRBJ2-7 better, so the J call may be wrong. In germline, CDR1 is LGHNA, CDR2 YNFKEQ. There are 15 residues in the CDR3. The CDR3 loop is CASSQEDSDSYEQYF. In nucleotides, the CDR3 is TGTGCCAGCAGCCAAGAGGACAGCGACTCCTACGAGCAGTACTTC.

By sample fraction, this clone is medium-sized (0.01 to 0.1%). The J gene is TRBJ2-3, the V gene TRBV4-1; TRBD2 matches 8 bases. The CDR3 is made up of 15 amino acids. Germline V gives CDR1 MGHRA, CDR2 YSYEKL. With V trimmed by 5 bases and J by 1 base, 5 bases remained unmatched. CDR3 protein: CASSIYGGGTDTQYF. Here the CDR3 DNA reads TGCGCCAGCAGCATCTACGGGGGGGGCACAGATACGCAGTATTTT.

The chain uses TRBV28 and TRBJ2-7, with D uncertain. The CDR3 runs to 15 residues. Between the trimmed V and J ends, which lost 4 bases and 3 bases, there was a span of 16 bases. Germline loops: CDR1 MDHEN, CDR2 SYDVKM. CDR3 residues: CASSSAGPAYYEQYF. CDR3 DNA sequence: TGTGCCAGCAGTTCTGCCGGGCCAGCGTACTACGAGCAGTACTTC.

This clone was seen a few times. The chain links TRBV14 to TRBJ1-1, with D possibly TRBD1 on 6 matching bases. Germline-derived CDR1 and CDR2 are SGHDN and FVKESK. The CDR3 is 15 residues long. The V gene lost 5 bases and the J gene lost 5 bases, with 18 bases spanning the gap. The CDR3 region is CASSSLRGGDTEAFF. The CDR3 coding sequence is TGTGCCAGCAGCTCCCTACGTGGGGGCGATACTGAAGCTTTCTTT. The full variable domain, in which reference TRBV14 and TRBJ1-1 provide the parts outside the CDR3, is EAGVTQFPSHSVIEKGQTVTLRCDPISGHDNLYWYRRVMGKEIKFLLHFVKESKQDESGMPNNRFLAERTGGTYSTLKVQPAELEDSGVYFCASSSLRGGDTEAFFGQGTRLTVV.

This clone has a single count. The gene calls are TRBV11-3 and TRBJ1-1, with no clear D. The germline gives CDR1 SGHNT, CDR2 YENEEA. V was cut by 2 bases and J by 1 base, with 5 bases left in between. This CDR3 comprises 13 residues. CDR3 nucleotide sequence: TGTGCCAGCAGCTTATCAGGGAACACTGAAGCTTTCTTT. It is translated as CASSLSGNTEAFF.

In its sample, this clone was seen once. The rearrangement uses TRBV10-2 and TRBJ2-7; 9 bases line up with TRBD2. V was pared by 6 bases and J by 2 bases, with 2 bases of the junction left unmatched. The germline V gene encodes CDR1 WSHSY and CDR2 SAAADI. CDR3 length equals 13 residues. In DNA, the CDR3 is TGCGCCAGCAGGGGGACTAGCACCTACGAGCAGTACTTC. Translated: CASRGTSTYEQYF.

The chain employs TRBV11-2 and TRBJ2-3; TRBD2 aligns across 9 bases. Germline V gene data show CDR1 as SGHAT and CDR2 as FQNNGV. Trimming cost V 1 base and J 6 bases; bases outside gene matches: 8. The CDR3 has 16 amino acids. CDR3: CASSLAGSGRGDTQYF. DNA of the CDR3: TGTGCCAGCAGCTTAGCTGGTAGCGGGAGAGGGGATACGCAGTATTTT.

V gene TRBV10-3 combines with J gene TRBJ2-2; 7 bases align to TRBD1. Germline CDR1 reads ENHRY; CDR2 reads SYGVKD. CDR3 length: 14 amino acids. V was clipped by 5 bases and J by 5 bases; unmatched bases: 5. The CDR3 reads CAISRQGGTGELFF. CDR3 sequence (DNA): TGTGCCATCAGTCGACAGGGCGGAACCGGGGAGCTGTTTTTT.

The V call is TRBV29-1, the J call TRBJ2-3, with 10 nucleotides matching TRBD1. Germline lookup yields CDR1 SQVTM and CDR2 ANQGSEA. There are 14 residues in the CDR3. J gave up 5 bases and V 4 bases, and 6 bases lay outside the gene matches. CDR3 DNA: TGCAGCGTTGTGAGGACAGGGGGAGGAGATACGCAGTATTTT. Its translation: CSVVRTGGGDTQYF.

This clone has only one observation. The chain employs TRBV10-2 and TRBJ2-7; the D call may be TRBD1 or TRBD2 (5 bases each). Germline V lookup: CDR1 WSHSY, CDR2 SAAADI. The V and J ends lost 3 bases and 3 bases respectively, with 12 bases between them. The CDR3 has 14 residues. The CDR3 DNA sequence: TGCGCCAGCAGTGACGCTAGCAGGGACTACGAGCAGTACGTC. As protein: CASSDASRDYEQYV.

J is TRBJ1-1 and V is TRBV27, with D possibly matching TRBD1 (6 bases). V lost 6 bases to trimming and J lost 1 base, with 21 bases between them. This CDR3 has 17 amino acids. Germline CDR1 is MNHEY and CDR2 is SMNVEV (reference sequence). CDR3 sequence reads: CASSPLGDKGTNTEAFF. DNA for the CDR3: TGTGCCAGCAGCCCCCTGGGGGACAAGGGAACGAACACTGAAGCTTTCTTT.

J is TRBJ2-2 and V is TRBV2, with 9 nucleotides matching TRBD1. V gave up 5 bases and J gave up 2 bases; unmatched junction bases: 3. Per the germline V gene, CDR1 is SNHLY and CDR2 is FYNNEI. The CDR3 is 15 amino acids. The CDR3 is CASSWTGVNTGELFF. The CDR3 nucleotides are TGTGCCAGCAGTTGGACAGGGGTTAACACCGGGGAGCTGTTTTTT.